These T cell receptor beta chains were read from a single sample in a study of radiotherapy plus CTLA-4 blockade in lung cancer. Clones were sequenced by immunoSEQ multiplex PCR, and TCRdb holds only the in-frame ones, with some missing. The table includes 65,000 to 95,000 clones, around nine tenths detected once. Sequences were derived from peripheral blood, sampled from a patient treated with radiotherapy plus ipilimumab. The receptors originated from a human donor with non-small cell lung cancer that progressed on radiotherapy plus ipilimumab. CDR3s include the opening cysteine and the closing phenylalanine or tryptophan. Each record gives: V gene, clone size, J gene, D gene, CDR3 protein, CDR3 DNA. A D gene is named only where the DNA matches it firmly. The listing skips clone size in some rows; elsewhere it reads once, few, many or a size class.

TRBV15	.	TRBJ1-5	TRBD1	CATSGQGDQPQHF	TGTGCCACCAGCGGACAGGGGGATCAGCCCCAGCATTTT
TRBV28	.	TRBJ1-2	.	CASSPSAGGRYGYTF	TGTGCCAGCAGTCCGAGCGCCGGAGGCAGATATGGCTACACCTTC
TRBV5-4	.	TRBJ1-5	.	CASSLAGEQPQHF	TGTGCCAGCAGCTTGGCGGGAGAGCAGCCCCAGCATTTT
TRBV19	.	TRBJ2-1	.	CASSSGRQGEQFF	TGTGCCAGTAGTAGCGGGAGACAGGGTGAGCAGTTCTTC
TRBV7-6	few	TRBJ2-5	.	CASSPKETQYF	TGTGCCAGCAGTCCAAAAGAGACCCAGTACTTC
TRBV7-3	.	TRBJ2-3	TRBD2	CASSLGVAGSDTQYF	TGTGCCAGCAGCTTAGGGGTAGCGGGATCAGATACGCAGTATTTT
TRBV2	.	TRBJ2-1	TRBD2	CASSDGLASYNEQFF	TGTGCCAGCAGTGACGGACTAGCTTCCTACAATGAGCAGTTCTTC
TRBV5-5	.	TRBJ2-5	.	CASSKGALGETQYF	TGTGCCAGCAGCAAGGGTGCTTTAGGGGAGACCCAGTACTTC
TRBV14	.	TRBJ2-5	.	CASSQEKGVGETQYF	TGTGCCAGCAGCCAAGAAAAGGGGGTCGGGGAGACCCAGTACTTC
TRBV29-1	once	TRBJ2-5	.	CSVVHQETQYF	TGCAGCGTTGTACACCAAGAGACCCAGTACTTC
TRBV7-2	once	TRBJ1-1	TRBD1	CASSLGEQGLTEAFF	TGTGCCAGCAGCTTAGGGGAACAGGGGTTGACTGAAGCTTTCTTT
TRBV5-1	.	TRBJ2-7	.	CASSLLAGRDEQYF	TGCGCCAGCAGCTTGTTGGCGGGTCGGGACGAGCAGTACTTC
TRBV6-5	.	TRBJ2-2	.	CASSQPVSGAGELFF	TGTGCCAGCAGTCAGCCGGTATCGGGGGCCGGGGAGCTGTTTTTT
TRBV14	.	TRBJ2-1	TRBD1	CASSQGSGQGVYEQFF	TGTGCCAGCAGCCAAGGTTCGGGACAGGGGGTGTATGAGCAGTTCTTC
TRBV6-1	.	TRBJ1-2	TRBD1	CASSTGGSGYGYTF	TGTGCCAGCAGCACAGGGGGCTCTGGCTATGGCTACACCTTC
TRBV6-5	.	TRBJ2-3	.	CASSYRGTSTDTQYF	TGTGCCAGCAGTTATCGGGGTACCAGCACAGATACGCAGTATTTT
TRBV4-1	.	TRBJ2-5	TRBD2	CASSQGRLAGGEETQYF	TGCGCCAGCAGCCAAGGGAGACTAGCGGGAGGGGAAGAGACCCAGTACTTC
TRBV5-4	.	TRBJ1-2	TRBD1	CASSLAGGSGYTF	TGTGCCAGCAGCTTGGCAGGGGGCTCTGGCTACACCTTC
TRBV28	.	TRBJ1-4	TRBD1	CASSLRGQGMGIEKLFF	TGTGCCAGCAGTTTAAGGGGACAGGGGATGGGGATAGAAAAACTGTTTTTT
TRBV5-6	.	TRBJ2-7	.	CASSWGSEQYF	TGTGCCAGCAGCTGGGGGTCCGAGCAGTACTTC
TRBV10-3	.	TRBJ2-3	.	CAISDEEAGTDTQYF	TGTGCCATCAGTGATGAGGAAGCTGGCACAGATACGCAGTATTTT
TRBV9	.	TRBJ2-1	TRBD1	CASSVTGTGDPNEQFF	TGTGCCAGCAGCGTAACCGGGACAGGGGACCCGAATGAGCAGTTCTTC
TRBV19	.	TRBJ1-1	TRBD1	CASGDRGTNTEAFF	TGTGCCAGCGGGGACAGGGGCACGAACACTGAAGCTTTCTTT
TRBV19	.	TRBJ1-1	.	CASSHRGDGEAFF	TGTGCCAGTAGTCATAGGGGGGACGGTGAAGCTTTCTTT
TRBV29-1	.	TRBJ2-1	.	CSASGQIGIEQFF	TGCAGCGCCTCCGGACAGATAGGAATTGAGCAGTTCTTC
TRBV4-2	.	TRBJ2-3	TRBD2	CASSQETLAGGSTDTQYF	TGTGCCAGCAGCCAAGAAACGCTAGCGGGAGGATCGACAGATACGCAGTATTTT
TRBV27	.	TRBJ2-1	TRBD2	CASRRTSGLNEQFF	TGTGCCAGCAGGCGGACTAGCGGGTTGAATGAGCAGTTCTTC